Below, 19 T cell receptor beta chains from the same sample are listed, as sequenced in a study of cytomegalovirus exposure and HLA in healthy donors. The PCR used 60 Vbeta and 13 Jbeta primers. This table comes from immunoSEQ multiplex PCR, and its TCRdb copy is limited to in-frame clones, with some not included. Of approximately 130,000 clones detected, 81% appear once; the ten largest clones hold about 2.4%. The sequenced sample was PBMCs. The receptor set was obtained from a woman between 40 and 55 years old in good health and CMV-seronegative.

The chain is built from TRBV5-4 and TRBJ2-3; maybe TRBD1 (6 bases). The CDR3 has 16 amino acids. CDR1 SGHNT and CDR2 YYREEE come from the germline V gene (reference sequence). Between the trimmed V and J ends, which lost 4 bases and 3 bases, there was a span of 18 bases. The CDR3 DNA is TGTGCCAGCAGCGACGGAACAGGGCTGAGGACAGATACGCAGTATTTT. This codes for CASSDGTGLRTDTQYF.

This clone was seen only once. The V call is TRBV7-2, the J call TRBJ1-2; tentatively, D is TRBD1 (5 bases). There are 17 residues in the CDR3. V was trimmed by 6 bases and J by 7 bases, leaving 27 bases between them. From germline, CDR1 is SGHTA and CDR2 FQGNSA. This CDR3 is CASSMRGGIRTVVGYTF. The CDR3 DNA sequence: TGTGCCAGCAGTATGCGGGGGGGGATCAGGACGGTCGTTGGCTACACCTTC.

The chain has TRBV6-5 and TRBJ1-1, with D possibly matching TRBD1 (6 bases). The CDR3 is 13 residues long. CDR1 is MNHEY and CDR2 is SVGAGI in the germline V gene. V lost 5 bases to trimming and J lost 1 base, with 8 bases between them. CDR3 residues: CASSVGGNTEAFF. The CDR3 coding sequence is TGTGCCAGCAGTGTAGGGGGGAACACTGAAGCTTTCTTT.

The V gene is TRBV4-2, the J gene TRBJ2-7; 9 positions match TRBD1. Germline values: CDR1 LGHNA, CDR2 YNFKEQ. This CDR3 is built from 14 residues. The V segment lost 2 bases and the J segment 5 bases; nucleotides outside the gene matches: 4. This chain's CDR3 is CASSQIQGADEQYF. The CDR3 DNA is TGTGCCAGCAGCCAAATACAGGGGGCCGACGAGCAGTACTTC.

The chain carries TRBV5-1 and TRBJ2-1, with 7 bases lining up with TRBD1. The CDR3 is 15 amino acids. CDR1 is SGHRS, CDR2 YFSETQ, per germline. After removal of 0 bases from V and 4 bases from J, the junction contained 4 bases not matched to a gene. The CDR3 protein is CASSLAAGGYNEQFF. CDR3 in DNA: TGCGCCAGCAGCTTGGCGGCAGGGGGATACAATGAGCAGTTCTTC.

In DNA, the CDR3 is TGTGCCAGCAGCCCTCAGACTATTTCCTACGAGCAGTACTTC. Translation gives CASSPQTISYEQYF. The chain couples TRBV6-5 to TRBJ2-7; D perhaps matches TRBD2 (5 bases). The V gene's germline CDR1 is MNHEY and CDR2 SVGAGI. The CDR3 is made up of 14 amino acids. Trimming pared 6 bases from V and 1 base from J, leaving 13 bases between.

The chain has TRBV6-1 and TRBJ1-1, with D perhaps matching TRBD1 (6 bases). From germline, CDR1 is MNHNS and CDR2 SASEGT. CDR3 length: 14 amino acids. Trimming removed 3 bases at V and 1 base at J, with 9 bases between. In nucleotides, the CDR3 is TGTGCCAGCAGTGACCAGGGGTGGAACACTGAAGCTTTCTTT. Translated, it gives CASSDQGWNTEAFF.

This chain uses TRBV7-9 with TRBJ2-7, with 7 nucleotides matching TRBD1. The CDR3 runs to 13 residues. Germline-derived CDR1 and CDR2 are SEHNR and FQNEAQ (reference sequence). The V gene end was trimmed by 6 bases and the J gene end by 3 bases; junction bases not matched to a gene: 5. This CDR3 is CASSPGQIYEQYF. CDR3 nucleotides: TGTGCCAGCAGTCCGGGACAGATCTACGAGCAGTACTTC.

V is TRBV5-1 and J is TRBJ1-1, with D tentatively TRBD1 (5 bases). The germline V gene has CDR1 SGHRS and CDR2 YFSETQ. The CDR3 covers 14 residues. Trimming took off 0 bases at V and 1 base at J, with 7 bases between the two ends. This CDR3 reads CASSLERGNTEAFF. The CDR3 DNA follows: TGCGCCAGCAGCTTGGAAAGGGGGAACACTGAAGCTTTCTTT.

This sequence joins TRBV7-9 and TRBJ2-5; D might be TRBD2 (6 bases). V dropped 1 base and J dropped 5 bases, with 20 bases sitting between them. The CDR3 has 17 residues. Germline values: CDR1 SEHNR, CDR2 FQNEAQ (reference sequence). The CDR3 coding sequence is TGTGCCAGCAGCTTAGGCCGGACTATGATATGGAATGAGACCCAGTACTTC. This gives the protein CASSLGRTMIWNETQYF.

V gene TRBV19 combines with J gene TRBJ1-2; TRBD1 might be the D (6 bases). V lost 5 bases, J lost 5 bases, and 12 bases lay in between. CDR3 length: 13 amino acids. Germline V gene lookup returns CDR1 LNHDA and CDR2 SQIVND (reference sequence). The CDR3 sequence is CASSSGHKYGYTF. The CDR3 DNA reads TGTGCCAGTAGTTCGGGACATAAATATGGCTACACCTTC.

This chain links TRBV6-4 with TRBJ1-3; 8 nucleotides agree with TRBD1. After removal of 6 bases from V and 5 bases from J, the junction contained 12 bases not matched to a gene. The germline V gene has CDR1 MRHNA and CDR2 SNTAGT. This CDR3 has 16 amino acids. The CDR3 sequence: CASRGFVQGARNTIYF. CDR3 bases: TGTGCCAGCAGGGGGTTTGTGCAGGGGGCAAGAAACACCATATATTTT.

V usage is TRBV4-3 and J usage is TRBJ2-5; possible D gene TRBD2, 5 bases. The V gene's germline CDR1 is LGHNA and CDR2 YSLEER. V was clipped by 1 base and J by 2 bases, with 14 bases between them. This CDR3 is built from 16 residues. The CDR3 here is CASSQGRLDSQETQYF. The CDR3 nucleotides read TGCGCCAGCAGCCAAGGGAGGCTCGACTCTCAAGAGACCCAGTACTTC.

The chain is built from TRBV2 and TRBJ1-1, with unresolved D. The CDR3 extends over 13 amino acids. In germline, CDR1 is SNHLY, CDR2 FYNNEI. The ends were cut back, 5 bases at V and 5 bases at J, with 12 bases in the middle. The CDR3 bases are TGTGCCAGCAGTTGGACGCAGCGGACTGAAGCTTTCTTT. It translates to CASSWTQRTEAFF.

This rearrangement joins TRBV14 to TRBJ1-1; D remains ambiguous. Germline V gene data show CDR1 as SGHDN and CDR2 as FVKESK. V lost 5 bases, J lost 0 bases, and 13 bases lay in between. This CDR3 has 15 residues. The CDR3 coding sequence is TGTGCCAGCAGCACGAGGACTTCACTGAACACTGAAGCTTTCTTT. Translating it yields CASSTRTSLNTEAFF.

The rearrangement joins TRBV15 to TRBJ2-3, with 13 bases matching TRBD2. Germline V lookup: CDR1 LNHNV, CDR2 YYDKDF (reference sequence). This CDR3 region has 15 residues. V lost 5 bases and J lost 4; bases outside the gene matches: 3. The CDR3 coding sequence is TGTGCCACCAGCTCCGGACTAGCGGGAGCAGATACGCAGTATTTT. Translating gives CATSSGLAGADTQYF.

The rearrangement joins TRBV4-2 to TRBJ2-7; a weak D match, TRBD1 (5 bases). Germline assignment: CDR1 LGHNA and CDR2 YNFKEQ. There are 15 residues in the CDR3. Trimming removed 0 bases from V and 4 bases from J, with 13 bases in between. The DNA of the CDR3 is TGTGCCAGCAGCCAAGATGGGCAGGGATTTTACGAGCAGTACTTC. This translates into CASSQDGQGFYEQYF.

The table lists this clone with a few counts. The chain carries TRBV2 and TRBJ1-3; 7 nucleotides match TRBD1. V lost 5 bases, J lost 0 bases, and 1 base stayed unmatched. This CDR3 has 14 amino acids. Germline CDR1 reads SNHLY; CDR2 reads FYNNEI. The CDR3 coding sequence is TGTGCCAGCAGTCGACAGGGCTCTGGAAACACCATATATTTT. This codes for CASSRQGSGNTIYF.

The rearrangement links TRBV5-6 to TRBJ2-5; no clear D. The last part of the DNA fits TRBJ2-7 better; the J call may be wrong. Germline V gene lookup returns CDR1 SGHDT and CDR2 YYEEEE. The CDR3 covers 12 residues. The CDR3 region is CASSRRSYEQYF. CDR3 sequence (DNA): TGTGCCAGCAGCCGCCGCTCCTACGAGCAGTACTTC.